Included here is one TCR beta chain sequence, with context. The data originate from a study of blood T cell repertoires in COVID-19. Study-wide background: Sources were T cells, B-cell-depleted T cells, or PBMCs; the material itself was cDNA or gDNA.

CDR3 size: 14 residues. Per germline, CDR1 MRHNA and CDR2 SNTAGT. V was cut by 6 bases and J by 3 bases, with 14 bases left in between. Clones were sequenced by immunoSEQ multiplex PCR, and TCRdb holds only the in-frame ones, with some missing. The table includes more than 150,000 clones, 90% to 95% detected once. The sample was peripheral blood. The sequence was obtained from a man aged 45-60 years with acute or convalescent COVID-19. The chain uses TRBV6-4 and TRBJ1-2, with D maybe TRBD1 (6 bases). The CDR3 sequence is CASRLMAGDYGYTF. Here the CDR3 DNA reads TGTGCCAGCAGGCTTATGGCAGGGGACTATGGCTACACCTTC.